This T cell receptor (beta chain) is from a study of radiation and T cells in renal cell carcinoma. Study conclusions and caveats: Pretreatment tumor biopsies were lacking, so baseline clonotypes are unknown.

Regarding this clone: Its antigen remains unknown.

The CDR3 spans 16 residues. Germline-derived CDR1 and CDR2 are KGHSH and LQKENI. V lost 6 bases and J 0 bases, leaving 15 bases between the germline ends. The time point: baseline pretreatment blood. Treatment described: 15 Gy SBRT to primary tumor, nephrectomy 4 weeks later. Assay used: immunoSEQ multiplex PCR; TCRdb lists only in-frame clones, some missing. The data contain roughly 130,000 clones, about 88% of them singletons. Sequencing was performed on blood, taken from a patient whose treatment included radiotherapy and nephrectomy. This receptor was obtained from a woman aged 45-65 years with renal cell carcinoma. V and J are TRBV18 and TRBJ1-3; D not resolved. CDR3 amino acids: CASSQEGGYSGNTIYF. For the CDR3, the DNA is TGTGCCAGCTCCCAGGAGGGCGGATACTCTGGAAACACCATATATTTT.